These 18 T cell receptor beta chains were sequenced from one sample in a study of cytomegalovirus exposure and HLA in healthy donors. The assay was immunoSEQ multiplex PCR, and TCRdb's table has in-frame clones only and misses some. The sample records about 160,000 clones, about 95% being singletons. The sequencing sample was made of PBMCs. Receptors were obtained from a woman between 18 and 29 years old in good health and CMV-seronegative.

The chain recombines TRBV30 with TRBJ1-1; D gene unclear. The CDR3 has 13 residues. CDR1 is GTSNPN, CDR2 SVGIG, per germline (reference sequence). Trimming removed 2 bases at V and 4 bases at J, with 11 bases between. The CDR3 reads CAWSSLRSTEAFF. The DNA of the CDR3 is TGTGCCTGGAGTAGTCTCAGGTCCACTGAAGCTTTCTTT.

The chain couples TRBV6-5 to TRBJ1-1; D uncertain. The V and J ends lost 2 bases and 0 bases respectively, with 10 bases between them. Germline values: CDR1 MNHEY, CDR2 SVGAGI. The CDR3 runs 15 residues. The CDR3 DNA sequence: TGTGCCAGCAGTTACACGCACAGTGTGAACACTGAAGCTTTCTTT. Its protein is CASSYTHSVNTEAFF.

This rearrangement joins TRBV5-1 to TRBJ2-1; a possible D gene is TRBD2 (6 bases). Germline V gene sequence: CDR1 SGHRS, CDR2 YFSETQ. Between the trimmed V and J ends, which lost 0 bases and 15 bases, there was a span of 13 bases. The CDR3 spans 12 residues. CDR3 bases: TGCGCCAGCAGCTTGGGAGGGACTGGGCTGTTCTTC. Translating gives CASSLGGTGLFF.

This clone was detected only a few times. CDR3 DNA sequence: TGTGCCAGCAGCAAAAGCGCTGATGAAAAACTGTTTTTT. Its translation: CASSKSADEKLFF. The chain combines TRBV27 with TRBJ1-4, with D unresolved. V was shortened by 6 bases and J by 6 bases, with 11 bases between the two germline ends. The CDR3 is 13 residues long. CDR1 and CDR2 from the germline V gene are MNHEY and SMNVEV (reference sequence). Combining the CDR3 with reference TRBV27 and TRBJ1-4 gives the whole variable domain EAQVTQNPRYLITVTGKKLTVTCSQNMNHEYMSWYRQDPGLGLRQIYYSMNVEVTDKGDVPEGYKVSRKEKRNFPLILESPSPNQTSLYFCASSKSADEKLFFGSGTQLSVL.

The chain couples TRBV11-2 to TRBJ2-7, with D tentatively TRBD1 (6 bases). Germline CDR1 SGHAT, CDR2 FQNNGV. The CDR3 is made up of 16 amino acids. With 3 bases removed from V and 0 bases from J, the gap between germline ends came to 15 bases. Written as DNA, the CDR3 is TGTGCCAGCAGCTTTAGTCCCGACAGGTTCTCCTACGAGCAGTACTTC. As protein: CASSFSPDRFSYEQYF.

The CDR3 bases are TGTGCCAGCAGCTTAGCTTCCGGGACAGGGCATGGCTACACCTTC. Translation: CASSLASGTGHGYTF. V usage is TRBV7-2 and J usage is TRBJ1-2, with 9 nucleotides matching TRBD1. V shed 0 bases and J 6 bases; nucleotides not matched to a gene: 5. Germline V gene sequence: CDR1 SGHTA, CDR2 FQGNSA. The length of the CDR3 is 15 residues.

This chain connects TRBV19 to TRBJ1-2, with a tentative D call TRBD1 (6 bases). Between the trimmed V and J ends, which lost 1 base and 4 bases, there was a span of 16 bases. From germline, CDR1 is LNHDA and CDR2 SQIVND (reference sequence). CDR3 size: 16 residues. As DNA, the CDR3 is TGTGCCAGTAGTATAGTCGCGGGGGCGTATACCTATGGCTACACCTTC. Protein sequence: CASSIVAGAYTYGYTF.

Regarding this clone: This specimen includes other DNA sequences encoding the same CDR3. CDR3: CASSPDRVYGYTF. CDR3 coding DNA: TGTGCCAGCTCACCAGACAGGGTCTATGGCTACACCTTC. The V call is TRBV18, the J call TRBJ1-2, with TRBD1 matching over 7 bases. The J segment lost 4 bases and the V segment lost 2 bases, leaving 1 base of the junction unmatched. The CDR3 is made up of 13 amino acids. CDR1 and CDR2 from the germline V gene are KGHSH and LQKENI.

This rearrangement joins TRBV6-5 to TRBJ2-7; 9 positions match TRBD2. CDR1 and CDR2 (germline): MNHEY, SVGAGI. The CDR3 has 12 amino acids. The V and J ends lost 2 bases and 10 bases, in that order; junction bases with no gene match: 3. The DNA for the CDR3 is TGTGCCAGCAGTTACCGCGGGGGGGAACAGTACTTC. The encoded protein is CASSYRGGEQYF.

CDR3 protein: CASSIQGKGTPYEQYF. Here the CDR3 DNA reads TGTGCCAGTAGTATCCAGGGTAAGGGTACACCCTACGAGCAGTACTTC. The rearrangement uses TRBV19 and TRBJ2-7; D perhaps matches TRBD1 (5 bases). V was clipped by 3 bases and J by 2 bases, with 17 bases between them. This CDR3 has 16 residues. Germline CDR1 reads LNHDA; CDR2 reads SQIVND (reference sequence).

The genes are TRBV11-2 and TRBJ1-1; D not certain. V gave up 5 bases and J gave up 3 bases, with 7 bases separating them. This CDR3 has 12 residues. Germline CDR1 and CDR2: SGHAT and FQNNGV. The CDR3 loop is CASSPRDTEAFF. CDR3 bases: TGTGCCAGCAGCCCCCGGGACACTGAAGCTTTCTTT.

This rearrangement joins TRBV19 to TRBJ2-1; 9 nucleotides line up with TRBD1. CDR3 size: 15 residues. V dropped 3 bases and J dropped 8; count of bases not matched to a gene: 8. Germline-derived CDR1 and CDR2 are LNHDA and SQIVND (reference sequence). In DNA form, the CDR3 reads TGTGCCAGTAGTATTGCACAGGGGGCGCGGTATGAGCAGTTCTTC. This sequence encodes CASSIAQGARYEQFF.

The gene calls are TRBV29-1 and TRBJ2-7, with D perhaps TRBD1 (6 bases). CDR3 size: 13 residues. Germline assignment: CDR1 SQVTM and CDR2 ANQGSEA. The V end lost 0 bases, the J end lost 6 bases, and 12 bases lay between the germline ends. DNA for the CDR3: TGCAGCGTTGAAGATAAACAGGGTCCCGAGCAGTACTTC. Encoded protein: CSVEDKQGPEQYF.

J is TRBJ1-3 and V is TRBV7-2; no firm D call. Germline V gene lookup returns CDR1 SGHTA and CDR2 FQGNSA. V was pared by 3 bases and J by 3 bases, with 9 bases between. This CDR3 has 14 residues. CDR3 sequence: CASSFSSGGNTIYF. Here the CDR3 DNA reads TGTGCCAGCAGCTTCTCATCGGGTGGAAACACCATATATTTT.

The CDR3, as DNA: TGCGCCAGCAGCTTCCAGATGACAGGGATTGGTGAAAAACTGTTTTTT. Its translation is CASSFQMTGIGEKLFF. The chain links TRBV5-1 to TRBJ1-4, with TRBD1 identical over 7 bases. V lost 2 bases to trimming and J lost 7 bases; unmatched junction nucleotides: 11. Germline CDR1 is SGHRS and CDR2 is YFSETQ. This CDR3 region has 16 residues.

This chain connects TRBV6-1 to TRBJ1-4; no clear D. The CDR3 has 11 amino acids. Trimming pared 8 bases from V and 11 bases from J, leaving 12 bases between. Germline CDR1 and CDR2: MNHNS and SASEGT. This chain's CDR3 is CASSPGYKLFF. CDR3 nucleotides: TGTGCCAGCTCCCCGGGGTACAAACTGTTTTTT.

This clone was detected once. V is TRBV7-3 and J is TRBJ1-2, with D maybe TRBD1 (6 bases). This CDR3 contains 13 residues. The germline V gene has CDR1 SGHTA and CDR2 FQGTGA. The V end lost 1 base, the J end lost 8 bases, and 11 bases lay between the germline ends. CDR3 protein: CASSLMQGQGYTF. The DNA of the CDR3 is TGTGCCAGCAGCTTAATGCAGGGGCAAGGCTACACCTTC.

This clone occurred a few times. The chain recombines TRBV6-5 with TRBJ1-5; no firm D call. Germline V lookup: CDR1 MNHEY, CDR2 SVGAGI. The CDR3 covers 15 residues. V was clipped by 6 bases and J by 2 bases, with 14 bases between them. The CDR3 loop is CASSFRLGGNQPQHF. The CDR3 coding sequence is TGTGCCAGCAGCTTCAGGTTAGGCGGCAATCAGCCCCAGCATTTT.